This T cell receptor (beta chain) was recorded in a study of blood T cell repertoires in COVID-19. Across the study: Samples came from the United States, Italy and Spain, spanning acute and convalescent COVID-19. Sources were T cells, B-cell-depleted T cells, or PBMCs; the material itself was cDNA or gDNA.

This clone occurred once. Per the original data handling: Reference gene primer amplification gave estimated nucleated cell counts. Assay used: immunoSEQ multiplex PCR; TCRdb lists only in-frame clones, some missing. The DNA was the basis for D and trimming; V, J and clone size are from that table. This sample has roughly 74,000 clones, with nearly 90% found just once. Germline V CDR1 and CDR2: SGHDT, YYEEEE. CDR3 size: 15 residues. Trimming took 0 bases from V and 7 from J, leaving 11 bases between them. The TCR comes from an older man with active or convalescent COVID-19. Specimen: peripheral blood. The V gene is TRBV5-6, the J gene TRBJ1-6, with a possible D match to TRBD1 (5 bases). The CDR3 protein is CASSLGRADNSPLHF. CDR3 in DNA: TGTGCCAGCAGCTTGGGCAGGGCAGACAATTCACCCCTCCACTTT.